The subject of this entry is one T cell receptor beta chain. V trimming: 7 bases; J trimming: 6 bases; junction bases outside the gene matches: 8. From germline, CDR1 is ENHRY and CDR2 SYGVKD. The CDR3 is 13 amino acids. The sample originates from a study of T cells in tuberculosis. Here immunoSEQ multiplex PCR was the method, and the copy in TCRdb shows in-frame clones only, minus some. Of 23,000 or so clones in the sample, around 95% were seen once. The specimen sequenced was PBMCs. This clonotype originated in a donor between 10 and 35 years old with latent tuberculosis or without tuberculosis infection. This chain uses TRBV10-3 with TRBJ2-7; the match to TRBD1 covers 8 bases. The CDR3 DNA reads TGTGCCATCAAAGCGAGACAGGGGTTCGAGCAGTACTTC. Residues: CAIKARQGFEQYF.